This TCR beta chain is from a study of blood T cell repertoires in COVID-19. Study-wide context: T cells, B-cell-depleted T cells, or PBMCs provided the cDNA or gDNA that served as material.

The V gene's germline CDR1 is MNHNY and CDR2 SVGAGI (reference sequence). The ends were cut back, 4 bases at V and 7 bases at J, with 7 bases in the middle. The CDR3 covers 11 residues. TCRdb's table, derived via immunoSEQ multiplex PCR, lists solely in-frame clones and lacks some. Found here are some 170,000 clones, approximately 88% of them singletons; the top ten hold roughly a tenth. The chain employs TRBV6-6 and TRBJ2-5, with D unclear. The clonotype comes from a woman older than 75 with active or convalescent COVID-19. Sequencing was done on a sample of peripheral blood. The CDR3 sequence: CASSSSGTQYF. The DNA of the CDR3 is TGTGCCAGCAGTTCGTCGGGGACCCAGTACTTC.